The 19 T cell receptor beta chains presented below share a single source sample, sequenced in a study of OX40 agonist ivuxolimab in advanced cancers. The protocol was immunoSEQ multiplex PCR, while the TCRdb copy is restricted to in-frame clones and leaves out a portion. The sample includes fewer than 80,000 clones, 85% of them seen just once. Source: CD4+ or CD8+ T cells sorted from blood, taken in a trial of the OX40 agonist ivuxolimab. The receptors were gathered from an adult with an advanced solid tumor such as melanoma, head and neck, liver or kidney cancer.

The sample holds one count of this clone. V and J are TRBV6-6 and TRBJ2-5, with D perhaps TRBD1 or TRBD2 (6 bases each). Germline loops: CDR1 MNHNY, CDR2 SVGAGI (reference sequence). V dropped 2 bases and J dropped 5 bases, with 9 bases sitting between them. CDR3 length: 13 amino acids. CDR3 sequence (DNA): TGTGCCAGCAGTTACGGGGGGCTGGAGACCCAGTACTTC. Translation gives CASSYGGLETQYF.

The chain links TRBV7-6 to TRBJ1-2; D remains ambiguous. Germline loops: CDR1 SGHVS, CDR2 FNYEAQ. V lost 4 bases, J lost 4 bases, and 19 bases lay in between. The CDR3 sequence is 16 residues long. CDR3 nucleotides: TGTGCCAGCAGCTCGCAAGGGCCCCAAAACCTCTATGGCTACACCTTC. This sequence encodes CASSSQGPQNLYGYTF.

The chain has TRBV7-9 and TRBJ1-1; D perhaps matches TRBD1 (5 bases). This CDR3 contains 13 residues. V was trimmed by 5 bases and J by 4 bases, leaving 11 bases between them. The V gene's germline CDR1 is SEHNR and CDR2 FQNEAQ (reference sequence). CDR3 sequence: CASSPGLGTEAFF. As DNA, the CDR3 is TGTGCCAGCAGCCCGGGACTTGGCACTGAAGCTTTCTTT. Looking up the rest from reference TRBV7-9 and TRBJ1-1 gives the full variable domain: DTGVSQNPRHKITKRGQNVTFRCDPISEHNRLYWYRQTLGQGPEFLTYFQNEAQLEKSRLLSDRFSAERPKGSFSTLEIQRTEQGDSAMYLCASSPGLGTEAFFGQGTRLTVV.

This clone was recorded once. The rearrangement uses TRBV18 and TRBJ2-6; D call uncertain. The CDR3 is 17 residues long. Trimming removed 4 bases at V and 0 bases at J, with 13 bases between. Germline V gene sequence: CDR1 KGHSH, CDR2 LQKENI. CDR3 bases: TGTGCCAGCTCACTTGGCCGGTTGGGCTCTGGGGCCAACGTCCTGACTTTC. This gives the protein CASSLGRLGSGANVLTF.

The chain couples TRBV6-4 to TRBJ2-7; D uncertain. The DNA matches TRBJ2-1 better at its end, which makes the J call doubtful. The CDR3 covers 15 residues. Per germline, CDR1 MRHNA and CDR2 SNTAGT. The CDR3 loop reads CASSLTESSYNEQFF. In DNA, the CDR3 is TGTGCCAGCAGTTTGACGGAGAGCTCCTACAATGAGCAGTTCTTC.

The genes are TRBV30 and TRBJ1-1; no clear D gene. Germline loops: CDR1 GTSNPN, CDR2 SVGIG (reference sequence). CDR3 length: 13 amino acids. V lost 5 bases and J 5 bases, leaving 15 bases between the germline ends. CDR3 sequence: CAWGLPGRTEAFF. The CDR3 DNA reads as TGTGCCTGGGGACTCCCTGGAAGGACTGAAGCTTTCTTT.

This chain uses TRBV6-6 with TRBJ2-2; a weak D match, TRBD1 (6 bases). V lost 5 bases and J 4 bases, leaving 8 bases between the germline ends. The CDR3 is 13 amino acids. The germline CDR1 and CDR2 sequences are MNHNY and SVGAGI (reference sequence). The CDR3 loop is CASSGQSTGELFF. CDR3 in DNA: TGTGCCAGCAGTGGACAGTCCACCGGGGAGCTGTTTTTT.

The chain has TRBV6-5 and TRBJ1-3, with a tentative D call TRBD1 (5 bases). The V end was cut by 6 bases, the J end by 2 bases, with 14 bases between. This CDR3 has 15 residues. Looked up from germline, CDR1 is MNHEY and CDR2 is SVGAGI. The CDR3 sequence is CASRTSVGPGNTIYF. In DNA form, the CDR3 reads TGTGCCAGCAGGACGTCGGTGGGGCCTGGAAACACCATATATTTT.

V is TRBV4-3 and J is TRBJ2-7; 8 nucleotides line up with TRBD2. CDR3 length: 17 amino acids. V dropped 0 bases and J dropped 3; count of bases not matched to a gene: 10. The germline V gene encodes CDR1 LGHNA and CDR2 YSLEER. The CDR3: CASSQEEASGLLYEQYF. The DNA for the CDR3 is TGCGCCAGCAGCCAAGAGGAGGCTAGCGGGCTCCTCTACGAGCAGTACTTC.

This clone was counted once. The chain combines TRBV25-1 with TRBJ2-3; weak D call: TRBD1 (5 bases). The CDR3 covers 15 residues. V lost 4 bases to trimming and J lost 6 bases, with 17 bases between them. The germline V gene encodes CDR1 MGHDK and CDR2 SYGVNS. The DNA for the CDR3 is TGTGCCAGCAGTGTCTGGGGCGGTTGGGATGATACGCAGTATTTT. It translates to CASSVWGGWDDTQYF.

CDR3 in amino acids: CASSETGTSGYEQYF. The CDR3 region has the DNA TGTGCCAGCAGCGAAACCGGGACTAGCGGCTACGAGCAGTACTTC. The chain couples TRBV9 to TRBJ2-5, with 11 bases aligning to TRBD2. The DNA end is a closer match to TRBJ2-7, so the J assignment may be wrong. Per germline, CDR1 SGDLS and CDR2 YYNGEE. The CDR3 is 15 amino acids.

The chain has TRBV19 and TRBJ2-1; 8 bases agree with TRBD1. The V gene's germline CDR1 is LNHDA and CDR2 SQIVND (reference sequence). The CDR3 totals 13 residues. Trimming at V came to 9 bases and at J to 3 bases, leaving 4 bases not matched to a gene. The CDR3 spells CASADRGYNEQFF. Here the CDR3 DNA reads TGTGCCAGCGCCGACAGGGGCTACAATGAGCAGTTCTTC.

This clone was seen a handful of times. The rearrangement joins TRBV7-2 to TRBJ2-7, with D possibly being TRBD1 (6 bases). CDR1 and CDR2 (germline): SGHTA, FQGNSA. The germline V and J ends were trimmed by 5 bases and 2 bases, with 10 bases remaining between them. This CDR3 is built from 13 residues. The DNA of the CDR3 is TGTGCCAGCAGCCTTGGACAGCCCTACGAGCAGTACGTC. This sequence encodes CASSLGQPYEQYV.

The chain links TRBV5-6 to TRBJ2-1; D possibly corresponds to TRBD1 (6 bases). Trimming pared 4 bases from V and 4 bases from J, leaving 12 bases between. The V gene's germline CDR1 is SGHDT and CDR2 YYEEEE. The CDR3 is made up of 14 amino acids. The CDR3 loop reads CASSASGEYNEQFF. Written as DNA, the CDR3 is TGTGCCAGCAGCGCCTCAGGGGAATACAATGAGCAGTTCTTC.

This chain uses TRBV7-2 with TRBJ2-2, with TRBD2 identical over 8 bases. Germline values: CDR1 SGHTA, CDR2 FQGNSA. This CDR3 is 16 amino acids long. After removal of 2 bases from V and 7 bases from J, the junction contained 9 bases not matched to a gene. The CDR3 DNA follows: TGTGCCAGCAGCTTAAGTCCAGCGGGAGCGGTCGGGGAGCTGTTTTTT. Protein: CASSLSPAGAVGELFF.

The chain is built from TRBV6-5 and TRBJ2-7, with 9 bases lining up with TRBD2. The J segment lost 4 bases and the V segment lost 6 bases, leaving 10 bases of the junction unmatched. The CDR3 length is 15 residues. Germline V gene data show CDR1 as MNHEY and CDR2 as SVGAGI. The CDR3 DNA follows: TGTGCCAGCAGCCAATCAGCGGGAGGCGGGTACGAGCAGTACTTC. Amino acid sequence: CASSQSAGGGYEQYF.

V is TRBV30 and J is TRBJ1-4; D is uncertain. There are 13 residues in the CDR3. Germline CDR1 and CDR2: GTSNPN and SVGIG (reference sequence). V lost 0 bases to trimming and J lost 7 bases, with 9 bases between them. This chain's CDR3 is CAWSVALSEKLFF. CDR3 DNA: TGTGCCTGGAGTGTTGCTCTCAGTGAAAAACTGTTTTTT.

The rearrangement links TRBV29-1 to TRBJ2-5, with D possibly being TRBD1 (5 bases). This CDR3 is 15 amino acids long. Trimming took 7 bases from V and 3 from J, leaving 21 bases between them. Germline V gene data show CDR1 as SQVTM and CDR2 as ANQGSEA. The CDR3 bases are TGCAGCGCCGCCTGGGGCGGTCCGGGCGAAGAGACCCAGTACTTC. Amino acid sequence: CSAAWGGPGEETQYF. The whole variable domain, remainder taken from reference TRBV29-1 and TRBJ2-5, is SAVISQKPSRDICQRGTSLTIQCQVDSQVTMMFWYRQQPGQSLTLIATANQGSEATYESGFVIDKFPISRPNLTFSTLTVSNMSPEDSSIYLCSAAWGGPGEETQYFGPGTRLLVL.

This clone was picked up a small number of times. The chain employs TRBV7-9 and TRBJ2-2; 9 bases are shared with TRBD1. Germline CDR1 reads SEHNR; CDR2 reads FQNEAQ (reference sequence). V was clipped by 5 bases and J by 0 bases; unmatched bases: 4. The CDR3 extends over 16 amino acids. The CDR3 region has the DNA TGTGCCAGCAGCCTCGACAGGGGGACGAACACCGGGGAGCTGTTTTTT. The encoded protein is CASSLDRGTNTGELFF.